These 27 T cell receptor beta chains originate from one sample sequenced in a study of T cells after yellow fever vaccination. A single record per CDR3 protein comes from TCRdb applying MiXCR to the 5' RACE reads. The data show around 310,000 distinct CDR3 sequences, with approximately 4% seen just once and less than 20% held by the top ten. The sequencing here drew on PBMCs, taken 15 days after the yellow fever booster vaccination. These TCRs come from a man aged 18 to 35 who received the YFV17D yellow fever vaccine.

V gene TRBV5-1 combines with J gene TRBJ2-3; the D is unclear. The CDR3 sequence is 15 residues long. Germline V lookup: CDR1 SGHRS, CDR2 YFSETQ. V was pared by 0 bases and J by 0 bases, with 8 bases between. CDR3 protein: CASSLAVVSTDTQYF. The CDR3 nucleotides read TGCGCCAGCAGCTTGGCCGTGGTCAGCACAGATACGCAGTATTTT.

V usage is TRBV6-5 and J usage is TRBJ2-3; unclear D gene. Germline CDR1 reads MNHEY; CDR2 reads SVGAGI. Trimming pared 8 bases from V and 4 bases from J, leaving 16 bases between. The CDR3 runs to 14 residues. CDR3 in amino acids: CASQWGRDPDTQYF. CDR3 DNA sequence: TGTGCCAGCCAATGGGGTAGGGATCCAGATACGCAGTATTTT.

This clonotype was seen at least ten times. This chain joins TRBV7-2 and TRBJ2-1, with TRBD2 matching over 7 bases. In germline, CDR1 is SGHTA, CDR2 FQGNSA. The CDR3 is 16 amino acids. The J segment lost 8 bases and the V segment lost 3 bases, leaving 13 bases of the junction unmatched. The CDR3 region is CASSFSSTSRVDEQFF. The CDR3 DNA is TGTGCCAGCAGCTTCTCCTCGACTAGCAGGGTCGATGAGCAGTTCTTC.

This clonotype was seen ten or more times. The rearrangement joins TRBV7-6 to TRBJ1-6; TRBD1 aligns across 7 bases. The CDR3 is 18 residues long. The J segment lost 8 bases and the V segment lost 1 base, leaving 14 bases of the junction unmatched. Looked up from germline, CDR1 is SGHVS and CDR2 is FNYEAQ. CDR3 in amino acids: CASSLVPDTGQVDSPLHF. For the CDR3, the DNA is TGTGCCAGCAGCTTAGTCCCCGATACCGGACAGGTCGATTCACCCCTCCACTTT.

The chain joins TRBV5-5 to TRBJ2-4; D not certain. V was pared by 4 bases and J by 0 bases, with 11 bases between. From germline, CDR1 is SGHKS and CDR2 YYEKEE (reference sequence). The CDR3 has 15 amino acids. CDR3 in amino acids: CASSPVDLAKNIQYF. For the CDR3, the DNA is TGTGCCAGCAGCCCGGTAGATCTAGCCAAAAACATTCAGTACTTC.

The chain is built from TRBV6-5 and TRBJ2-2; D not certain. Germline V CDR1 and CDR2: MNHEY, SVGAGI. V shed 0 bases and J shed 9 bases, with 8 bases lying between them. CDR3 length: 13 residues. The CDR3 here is CASSYSWARELFF. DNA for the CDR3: TGTGCCAGCAGTTACTCATGGGCCCGGGAGCTGTTTTTT.

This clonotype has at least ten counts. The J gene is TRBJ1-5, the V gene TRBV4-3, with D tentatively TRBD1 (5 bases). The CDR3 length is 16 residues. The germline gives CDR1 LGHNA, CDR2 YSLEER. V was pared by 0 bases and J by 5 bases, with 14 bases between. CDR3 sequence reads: CASSQEYRQGDQPQHF. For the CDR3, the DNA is TGCGCCAGCAGCCAAGAATATCGGCAGGGTGATCAGCCCCAGCATTTT.

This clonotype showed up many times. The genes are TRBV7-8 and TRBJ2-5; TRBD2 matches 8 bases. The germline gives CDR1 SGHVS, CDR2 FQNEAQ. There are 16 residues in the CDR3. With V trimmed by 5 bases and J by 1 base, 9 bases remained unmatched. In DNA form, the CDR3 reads TGTGCCAGCAGCCCTGGGGAGCGGGGGATCCAAGAGACCCAGTACTTC. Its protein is CASSPGERGIQETQYF. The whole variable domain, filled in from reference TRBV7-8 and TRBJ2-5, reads GAGVSQSPRYKVAKRGQDVALRCDPISGHVSLFWYQQALGQGPEFLTYFQNEAQLDKSGLPSDRFFAERPEGSVSTLKIQRTQQEDSAVYLCASSPGERGIQETQYFGPGTRLLVL.

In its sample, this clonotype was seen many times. For the CDR3, the DNA is TGTGCCAGCAGCTATGCCGGGACTAGCCTTGCAGAGACCCAGTACTTC. As protein: CASSYAGTSLAETQYF. J is TRBJ2-5 and V is TRBV7-9; 9 nucleotides agree with TRBD2. The CDR3 length is 16 residues. Germline loops: CDR1 SEHNR, CDR2 FQNEAQ (reference sequence). V shed 4 bases, J shed 4 bases, and the junction held 10 bases outside the gene matches.

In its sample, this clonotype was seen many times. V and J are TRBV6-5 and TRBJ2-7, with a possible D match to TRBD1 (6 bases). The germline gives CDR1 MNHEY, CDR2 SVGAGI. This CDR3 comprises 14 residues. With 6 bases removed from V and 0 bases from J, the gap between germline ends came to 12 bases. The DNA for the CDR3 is TGTGCCAGCAGACCCAGGGGTGGCTCCTACGAGCAGTACGTC. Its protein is CASRPRGGSYEQYV.

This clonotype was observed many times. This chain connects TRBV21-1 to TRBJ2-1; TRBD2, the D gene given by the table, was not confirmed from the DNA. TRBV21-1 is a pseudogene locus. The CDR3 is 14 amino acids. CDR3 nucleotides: TGTGCCAGCAGCACCTCCCCAGCGGGAGAAGAGCAGTTCTTC. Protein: CASSTSPAGEEQFF.

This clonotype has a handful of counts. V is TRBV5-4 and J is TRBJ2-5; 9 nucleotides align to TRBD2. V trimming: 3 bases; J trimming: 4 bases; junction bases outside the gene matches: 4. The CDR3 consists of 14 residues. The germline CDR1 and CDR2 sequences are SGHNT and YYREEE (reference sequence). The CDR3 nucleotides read TGTGCCAGCAGCTCCCTTAGCGGGGGAGAGACCCAGTACTTC. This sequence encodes CASSSLSGGETQYF.

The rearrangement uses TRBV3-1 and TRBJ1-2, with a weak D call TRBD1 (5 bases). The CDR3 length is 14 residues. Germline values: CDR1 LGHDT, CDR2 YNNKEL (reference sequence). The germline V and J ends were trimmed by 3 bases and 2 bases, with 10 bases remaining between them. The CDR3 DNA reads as TGTGCCAGCAGCCAGAGCGGGGCGAACTATGGCTACACCTTC. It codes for CASSQSGANYGYTF.

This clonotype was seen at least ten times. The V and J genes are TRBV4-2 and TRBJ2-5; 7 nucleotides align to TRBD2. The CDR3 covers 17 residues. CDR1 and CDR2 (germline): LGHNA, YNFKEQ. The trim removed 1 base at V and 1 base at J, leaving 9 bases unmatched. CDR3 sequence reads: CASSQGLRRGSQETQYF. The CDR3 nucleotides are TGTGCCAGCAGCCAAGGATTGCGGCGGGGGAGCCAAGAGACCCAGTACTTC.

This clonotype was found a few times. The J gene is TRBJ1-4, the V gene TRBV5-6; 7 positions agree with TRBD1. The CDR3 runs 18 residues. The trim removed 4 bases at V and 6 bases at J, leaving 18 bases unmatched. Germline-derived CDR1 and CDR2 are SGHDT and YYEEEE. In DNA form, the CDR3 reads TGTGCCAGCAGCCCCCACCCTGACAGGGTGTCTTGCCATGAAAAACTGTTTTTT. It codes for CASSPHPDRVSCHEKLFF.

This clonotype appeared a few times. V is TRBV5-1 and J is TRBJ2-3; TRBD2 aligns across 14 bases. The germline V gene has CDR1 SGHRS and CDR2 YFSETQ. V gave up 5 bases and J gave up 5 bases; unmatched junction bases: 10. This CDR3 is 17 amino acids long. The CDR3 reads CASRTSGGARSGDTQYF. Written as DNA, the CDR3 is TGCGCCAGCAGGACTAGCGGGGGGGCCCGGTCCGGAGATACGCAGTATTTT.

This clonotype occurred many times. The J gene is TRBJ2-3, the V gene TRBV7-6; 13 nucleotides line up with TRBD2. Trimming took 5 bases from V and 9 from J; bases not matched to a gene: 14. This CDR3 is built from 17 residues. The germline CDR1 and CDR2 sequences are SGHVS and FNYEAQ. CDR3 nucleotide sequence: TGTGCCAGCAGCGCGACGACTAGCGGGGGGTTATCCGCAACGCAGTATTTT. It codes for CASSATTSGGLSATQYF.

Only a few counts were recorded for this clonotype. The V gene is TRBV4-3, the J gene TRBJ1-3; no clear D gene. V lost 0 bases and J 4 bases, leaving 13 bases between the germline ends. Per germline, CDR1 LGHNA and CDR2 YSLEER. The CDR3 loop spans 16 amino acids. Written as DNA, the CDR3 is TGCGCCAGCAGCCAAGATCGGGGAAGAGGGGGAAACACCATATATTTT. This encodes CASSQDRGRGGNTIYF.

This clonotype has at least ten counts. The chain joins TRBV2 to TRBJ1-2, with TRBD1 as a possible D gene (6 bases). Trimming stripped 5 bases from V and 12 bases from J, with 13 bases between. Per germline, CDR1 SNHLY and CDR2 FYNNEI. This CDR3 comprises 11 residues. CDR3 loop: CASSTGYRNTF. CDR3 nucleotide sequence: TGTGCCAGCAGTACAGGGTACCGCAACACCTTC.

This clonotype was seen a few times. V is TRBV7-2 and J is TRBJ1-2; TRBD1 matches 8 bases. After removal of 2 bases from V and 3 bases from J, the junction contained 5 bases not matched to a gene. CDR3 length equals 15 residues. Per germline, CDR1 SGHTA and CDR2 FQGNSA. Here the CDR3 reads CASSLQGAVDYGYTF. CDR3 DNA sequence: TGTGCCAGCAGCTTACAGGGGGCCGTTGACTATGGCTACACCTTC.

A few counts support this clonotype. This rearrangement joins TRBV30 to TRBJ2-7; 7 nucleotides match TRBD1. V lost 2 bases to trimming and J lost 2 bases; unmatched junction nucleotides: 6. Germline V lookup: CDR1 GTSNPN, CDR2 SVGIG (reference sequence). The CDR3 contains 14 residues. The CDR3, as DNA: TGTGCCTGGAGTCTAGGGACAGCCACCTACGAGCAGTACTTC. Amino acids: CAWSLGTATYEQYF.

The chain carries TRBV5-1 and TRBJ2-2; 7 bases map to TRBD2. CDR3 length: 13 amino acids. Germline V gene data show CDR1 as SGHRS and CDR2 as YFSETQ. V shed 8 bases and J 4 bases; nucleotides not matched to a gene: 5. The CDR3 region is CASGLDRTGELFF. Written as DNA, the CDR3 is TGCGCCAGTGGACTAGATCGCACCGGGGAGCTGTTTTTT.

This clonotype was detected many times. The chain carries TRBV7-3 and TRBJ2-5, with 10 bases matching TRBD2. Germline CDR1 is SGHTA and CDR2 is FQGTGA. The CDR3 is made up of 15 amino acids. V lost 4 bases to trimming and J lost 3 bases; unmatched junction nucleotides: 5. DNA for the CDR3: TGTGCCAGCAGCTCCGGAGGACTAGCGGAAGAGACCCAGTACTTC. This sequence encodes CASSSGGLAEETQYF.

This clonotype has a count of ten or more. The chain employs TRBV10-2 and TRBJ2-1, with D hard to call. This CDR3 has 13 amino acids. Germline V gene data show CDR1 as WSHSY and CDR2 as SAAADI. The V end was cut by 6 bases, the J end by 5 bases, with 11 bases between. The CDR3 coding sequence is TGCGCCAGCAGAATACTGGCAAACAATGAGCAGTTCTTC. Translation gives CASRILANNEQFF.

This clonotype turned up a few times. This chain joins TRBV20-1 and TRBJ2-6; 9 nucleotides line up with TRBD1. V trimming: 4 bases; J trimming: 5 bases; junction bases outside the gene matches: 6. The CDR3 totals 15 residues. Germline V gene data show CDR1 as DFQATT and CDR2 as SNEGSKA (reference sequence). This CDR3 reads CSAIWGQGWANVLTF. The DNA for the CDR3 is TGCAGTGCTATTTGGGGACAGGGATGGGCCAACGTCCTGACTTTC.

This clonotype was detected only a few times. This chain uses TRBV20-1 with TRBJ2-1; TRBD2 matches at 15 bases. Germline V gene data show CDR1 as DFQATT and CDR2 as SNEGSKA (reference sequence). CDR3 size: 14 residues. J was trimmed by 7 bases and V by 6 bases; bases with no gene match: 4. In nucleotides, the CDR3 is TGCAGTGCCAAGGGACTAGCGGGGGGTAATGAGCAGTTCTTC. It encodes CSAKGLAGGNEQFF.

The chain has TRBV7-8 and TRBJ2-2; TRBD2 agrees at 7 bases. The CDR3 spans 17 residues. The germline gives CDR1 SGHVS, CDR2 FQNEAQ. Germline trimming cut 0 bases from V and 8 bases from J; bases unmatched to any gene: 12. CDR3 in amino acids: CASSLAKAGSPVGELFF. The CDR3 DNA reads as TGTGCCAGCAGCTTAGCGAAAGCGGGGTCCCCGGTGGGGGAGCTGTTTTTT.